The present TCR beta chain was sequenced within a study of neoadjuvant anti-PD-1 for oral cavity cancer. Study-level findings and limits: Expansion of preexisting intratumoral clones was suggested to aid response. Only three patients per response group were TCR-analyzed; validation needed.

The data were produced by immunoSEQ multiplex PCR, yet TCRdb's version contains in-frame clones alone and is incomplete. The data contain 4,500 to 6,000 clones, roughly 50% of them seen just once; the ten biggest clones take up around 6.7%. The CDR3 has 13 amino acids. From germline, CDR1 is SGHTA and CDR2 FQGTGA. V lost 4 bases and J lost 3, with 7 bases in between. This clone has a handful of counts. Its antigen is still unknown. The sequences come from tumor tissue, collected before nivolumab (anti-PD-1) treatment. This sequence originates from a person aged 35-79 years with oral cavity squamous cell carcinoma. The chain combines TRBV7-3 with TRBJ1-5; D is undetermined. The CDR3 loop is CASSSQFNQPQHF. CDR3 DNA: TGTGCCAGCAGCTCACAGTTCAATCAGCCCCAGCATTTT.